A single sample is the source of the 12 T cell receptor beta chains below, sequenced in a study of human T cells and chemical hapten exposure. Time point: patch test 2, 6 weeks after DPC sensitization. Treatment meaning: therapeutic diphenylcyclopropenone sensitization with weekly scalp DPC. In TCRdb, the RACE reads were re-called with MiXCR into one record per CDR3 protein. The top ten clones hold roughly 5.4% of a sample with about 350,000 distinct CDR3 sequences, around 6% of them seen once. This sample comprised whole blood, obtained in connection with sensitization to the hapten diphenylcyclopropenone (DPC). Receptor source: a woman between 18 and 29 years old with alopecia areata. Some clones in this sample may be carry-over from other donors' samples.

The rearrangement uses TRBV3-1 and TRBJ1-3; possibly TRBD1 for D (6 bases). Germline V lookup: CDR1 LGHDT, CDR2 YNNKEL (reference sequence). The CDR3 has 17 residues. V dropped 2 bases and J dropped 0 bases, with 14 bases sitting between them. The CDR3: CASSQTAGQSSGNTIYF. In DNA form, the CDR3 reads TGTGCCAGCAGCCAAACCGCCGGACAGTCCTCTGGAAACACCATATATTTT.

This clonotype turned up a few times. The CDR3 nucleotides read TGTGCCAGCAGAAGACAGGGGCGCTCCTACGAGCAGTACTTC. This sequence encodes CASRRQGRSYEQYF. This chain joins TRBV12-3 or TRBV12-4 and TRBJ2-7; 8 nucleotides line up with TRBD1. The CDR3 runs to 14 residues. With V trimmed by 6 bases and J by 0 bases, 4 bases remained unmatched.

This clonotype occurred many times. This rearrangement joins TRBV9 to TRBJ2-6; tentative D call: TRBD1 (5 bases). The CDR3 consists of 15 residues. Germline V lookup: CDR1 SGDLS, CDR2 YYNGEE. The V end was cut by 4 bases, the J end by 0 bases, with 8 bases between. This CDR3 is CASSLQASGANVLTF. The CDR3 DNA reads TGTGCCAGCAGCCTACAGGCCTCTGGGGCCAACGTCCTGACTTTC.

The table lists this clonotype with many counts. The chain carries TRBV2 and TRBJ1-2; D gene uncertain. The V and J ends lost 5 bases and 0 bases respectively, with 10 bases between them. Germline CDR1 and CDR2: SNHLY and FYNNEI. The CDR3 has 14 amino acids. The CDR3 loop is CASSTGLANYGYTF. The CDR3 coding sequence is TGTGCCAGCAGTACCGGGCTGGCTAACTATGGCTACACCTTC.

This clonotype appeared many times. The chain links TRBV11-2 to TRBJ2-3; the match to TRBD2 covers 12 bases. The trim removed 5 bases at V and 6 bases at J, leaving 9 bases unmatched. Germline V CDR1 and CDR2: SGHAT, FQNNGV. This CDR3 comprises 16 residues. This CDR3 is CASSNRLAGAGDTQYF. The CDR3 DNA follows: TGTGCCAGCAGCAACCGACTAGCGGGGGCCGGGGATACGCAGTATTTT.

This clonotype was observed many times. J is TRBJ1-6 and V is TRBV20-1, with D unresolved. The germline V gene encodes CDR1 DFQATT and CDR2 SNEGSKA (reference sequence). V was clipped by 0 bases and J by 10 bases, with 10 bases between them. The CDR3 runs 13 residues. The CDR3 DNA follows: TGCAGTGCTAGAGATGTAAATGGATCACCCCTCCACTTT. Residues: CSARDVNGSPLHF.

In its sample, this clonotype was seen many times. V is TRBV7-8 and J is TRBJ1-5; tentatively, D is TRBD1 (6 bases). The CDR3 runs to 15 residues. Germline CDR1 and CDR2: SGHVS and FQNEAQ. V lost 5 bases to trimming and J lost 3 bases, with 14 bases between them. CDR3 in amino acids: CASSPRQVTNQPQHF. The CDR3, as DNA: TGTGCCAGCAGCCCAAGACAGGTTACCAATCAGCCCCAGCATTTT.

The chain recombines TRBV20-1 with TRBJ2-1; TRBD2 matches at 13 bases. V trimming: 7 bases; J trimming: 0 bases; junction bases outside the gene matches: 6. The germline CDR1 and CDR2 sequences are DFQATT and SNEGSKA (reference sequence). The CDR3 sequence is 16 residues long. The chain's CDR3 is CSVRTSGGISYNEQFF. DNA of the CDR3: TGCAGTGTTCGGACTAGCGGGGGTATCTCCTACAATGAGCAGTTCTTC.

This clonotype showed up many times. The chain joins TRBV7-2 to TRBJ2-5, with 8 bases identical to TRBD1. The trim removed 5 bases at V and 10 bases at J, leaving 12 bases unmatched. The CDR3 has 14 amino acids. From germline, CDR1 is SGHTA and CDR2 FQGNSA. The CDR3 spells CASSQAWTGQSQYF. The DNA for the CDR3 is TGTGCCAGCAGCCAAGCGTGGACAGGGCAGAGCCAGTACTTC.

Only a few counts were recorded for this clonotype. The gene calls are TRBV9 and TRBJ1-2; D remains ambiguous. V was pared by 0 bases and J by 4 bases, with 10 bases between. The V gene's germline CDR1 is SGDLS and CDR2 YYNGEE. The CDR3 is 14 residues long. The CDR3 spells CASSVGVGPYGYTF. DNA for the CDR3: TGTGCCAGCAGCGTAGGGGTAGGACCCTATGGCTACACCTTC.

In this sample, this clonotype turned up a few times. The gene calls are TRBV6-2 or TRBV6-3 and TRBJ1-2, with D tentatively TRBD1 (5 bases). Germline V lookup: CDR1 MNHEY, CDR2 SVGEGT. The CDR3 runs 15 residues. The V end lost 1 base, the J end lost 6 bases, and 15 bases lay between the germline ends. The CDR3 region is CASSYFISGTDGYTF. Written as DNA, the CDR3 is TGTGCCAGCAGTTACTTCATTTCCGGGACTGATGGCTACACCTTC.

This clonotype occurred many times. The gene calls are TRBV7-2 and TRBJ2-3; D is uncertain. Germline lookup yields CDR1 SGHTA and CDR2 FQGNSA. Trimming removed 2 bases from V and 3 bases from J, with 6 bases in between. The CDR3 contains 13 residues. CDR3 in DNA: TGTGCCAGCAGCTTAACTGAAACAGATACGCAGTATTTT. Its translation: CASSLTETDTQYF.